Listed below are T cell receptor beta chains from one sample, sequenced in a study of cytomegalovirus exposure and HLA in healthy donors. The table came from immunoSEQ multiplex PCR; TCRdb's copy has only in-frame clones and leaves some out. The sample lists some 110,000 clones; roughly three fifths were seen once. The specimen sequenced was PBMCs. These receptors all stem from a woman between 35 and 50 years old in good health and CMV-seropositive. Each CDR3 is given with its conserved first and last residue. A D gene is named only where the DNA matches it firmly. Only some rows state a clone size, as once, few, many or a class for expanded clones.

size,D,V,J,DNA,CDR3
NA,NA,TRBV2,TRBJ2-4,TGTGCCAGCAGTACTGGACTATTTGACATTCAGTACTTC,CASSTGLFDIQYF
NA,NA,TRBV19,TRBJ2-1,TGTGCCAGTAGTGAGGCGGTAGCGGTTCCCTACAATGAGCAGTTCTTC,CASSEAVAVPYNEQFF
NA,TRBD2,TRBV9,TRBJ2-1,TGTGCCAGCAGTCCACTGAGCGGGAGGGCTTACAATGAGCAGTTCTTC,CASSPLSGRAYNEQFF
NA,TRBD1,TRBV25-1,TRBJ2-5,TGTGCCAGCAGTGGAGGGGACAGGGCCAGTGAGCAGTACTTC,CASSGGDRASEQYF
NA,TRBD1,TRBV19,TRBJ2-3,TGTGCCAGTAGTATCGCGGACAGGGCGACAGATACGCAGTATTTT,CASSIADRATDTQYF
NA,NA,TRBV7-2,TRBJ1-1,TGTGTCAGCAGCTTAGATGAAGGGGGAATGAACACTGAAGCTTTCTTT,CVSSLDEGGMNTEAFF
NA,TRBD1,TRBV28,TRBJ1-2,TGTGCCAGCAGTCCCCCCCAGGGACAGGGGGCGCCCTATGGCTACACCTTC,CASSPPQGQGAPYGYTF
once,TRBD2,TRBV5-4,TRBJ2-1,TGTGCCAGCAGCTCCCTGGCGGGAGGTGGGTCCTACAATGAGCAGTTCTTC,CASSSLAGGGSYNEQFF
NA,NA,TRBV29-1,TRBJ1-2,TGCAGCGTAGCGAAAGGGCCTAGCGCCTACACCTTC,CSVAKGPSAYTF
NA,TRBD1,TRBV5-1,TRBJ1-1,TGCGCCAGCAGCTTAGGGACAGGGGTGAACACTGAAGCTTTCTTT,CASSLGTGVNTEAFF
few,NA,TRBV14,TRBJ1-3,TGTGCCAGCAGCCAAAAGCACGGGGGATTTAGGAACACCATATATTTT,CASSQKHGGFRNTIYF